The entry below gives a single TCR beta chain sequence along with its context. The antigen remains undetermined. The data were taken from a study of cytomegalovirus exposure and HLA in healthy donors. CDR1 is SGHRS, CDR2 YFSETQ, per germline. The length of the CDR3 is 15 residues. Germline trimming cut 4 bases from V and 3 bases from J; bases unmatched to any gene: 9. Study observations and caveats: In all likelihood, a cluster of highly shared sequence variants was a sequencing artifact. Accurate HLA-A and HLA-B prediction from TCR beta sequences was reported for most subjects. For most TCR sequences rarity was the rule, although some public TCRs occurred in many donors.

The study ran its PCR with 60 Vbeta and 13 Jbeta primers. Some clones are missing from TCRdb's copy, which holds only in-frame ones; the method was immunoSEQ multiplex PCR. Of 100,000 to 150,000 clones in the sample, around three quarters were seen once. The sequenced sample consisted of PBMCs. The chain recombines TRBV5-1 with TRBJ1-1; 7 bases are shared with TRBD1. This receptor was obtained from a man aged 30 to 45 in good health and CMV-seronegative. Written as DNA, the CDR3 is TGCGCCAGCAGCCAAACCGGGACAGTAGACACTGAAGCTTTCTTT. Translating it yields CASSQTGTVDTEAFF.